The entry below describes one T cell receptor (beta chain). The sample belongs to a study of shared clonotypes between healthy human individuals. Study as a whole: Plates per donor: three CD4 naive, three CD4 memory, two CD8 naive, one CD8 memory.

Data came from immunoSEQ multiplex PCR; TCRdb stores just in-frame clones and leaves some out. The sample has more than 2,000,000 clones; around 94% are singletons. Deletions cut 7 bases from V and 4 bases from J, with 11 bases between. The CDR3 extends over 13 amino acids. Germline assignment: CDR1 MNHEY and CDR2 SVGAGI. The genes are TRBV6-5 and TRBJ2-1, with D unclear. Material for sequencing was naive CD4+ T cells sorted from blood. Specified subset: CD45RA+ positively selected. This TCR was sampled from a man aged 18 to 30 in good health. Here the CDR3 reads CASKDLTYNEQFF. The CDR3 DNA sequence: TGTGCCAGCAAAGACTTGACTTACAATGAGCAGTTCTTC.